The 8 T cell receptor beta chains reported below all come from one sample, sequenced in a study of cytomegalovirus exposure and HLA in healthy donors. The PCR ran on 60 Vbeta and 13 Jbeta primers. Assay: immunoSEQ multiplex PCR; the TCRdb copy retains only in-frame clones and omits some. Its table records about 75,000 clones. Source material: PBMCs. Receptors originate from a man in his forties in good health and CMV-seronegative.

This chain uses TRBV19 with TRBJ1-5; 8 bases match TRBD1. Trimming removed 5 bases from V and 2 bases from J; junction bases left unmatched: 14. The CDR3 contains 18 residues. Per germline, CDR1 LNHDA and CDR2 SQIVND (reference sequence). In nucleotides, the CDR3 is TGTGCCAGTAGTCACCAGCCCGCAGGGGGCGAGGGCAATCAGCCCCAGCATTTT. It translates to CASSHQPAGGEGNQPQHF.

The CDR3 nucleotides read TGTGCCAGCAGCCGAGCACAGGGGTACGAGCAGTACTTC. This gives the protein CASSRAQGYEQYF. The gene calls are TRBV14 and TRBJ2-7; 7 bases map to TRBD1. Trimming removed 4 bases from V and 4 bases from J; junction bases left unmatched: 4. Germline V gene data show CDR1 as SGHDN and CDR2 as FVKESK. CDR3 size: 13 residues.

CDR3 DNA: TGTGCCAGCAGCTTATTCGACGCGAGAGGGGAGACCCAGTACTTC. It codes for CASSLFDARGETQYF. The chain uses TRBV7-3 and TRBJ2-5; D possibly corresponds to TRBD2 (5 bases). V gave up 2 bases and J gave up 5 bases, with 15 bases separating them. The CDR3 is 15 amino acids. The V gene's germline CDR1 is SGHTA and CDR2 FQGTGA. Based on the CDR3 plus reference TRBV7-3 and TRBJ2-5, the full variable domain is GAGVSQTPSNKVTEKGKYVELRCDPISGHTALYWYRQSLGQGPEFLIYFQGTGAADDSGLPNDRFFAVRPEGSVSTLKIQRTERGDSAVYLCASSLFDARGETQYFGPGTRLLVL.

The V gene is TRBV7-9, the J gene TRBJ1-5, with D unclear. V lost 1 base to trimming and J lost 0 bases, with 4 bases between them. This CDR3 is built from 14 residues. CDR1 is SEHNR, CDR2 FQNEAQ, per germline (reference sequence). The CDR3 here is CASSLDISNQPQHF. The CDR3 DNA sequence: TGTGCCAGCAGCTTAGATATTAGCAATCAGCCCCAGCATTTT.

The chain links TRBV2 to TRBJ1-6, with D perhaps matching TRBD1 (6 bases). V was clipped by 2 bases and J by 2 bases, with 10 bases between them. Germline V lookup: CDR1 SNHLY, CDR2 FYNNEI. This CDR3 has 16 residues. CDR3 sequence: CASSERDRTYNSPLHF. CDR3 nucleotides: TGTGCCAGCAGTGAACGCGACAGGACCTATAATTCACCCCTCCACTTT. The full variable domain, completed using reference TRBV2 and TRBJ1-6, is EPEVTQTPSHQVTQMGQEVILRCVPISNHLYFYWYRQILGQKVEFLVSFYNNEISEKSEIFDDQFSVERPDGSNFTLKIRSTKLEDSAMYFCASSERDRTYNSPLHFGNGTRLTVT.

The rearrangement uses TRBV5-6 and TRBJ2-2; perhaps TRBD2 as D (5 bases). V was trimmed by 4 bases and J by 4 bases, leaving 14 bases between them. Looked up from germline, CDR1 is SGHDT and CDR2 is YYEEEE. The CDR3 is 15 residues long. This CDR3 is CASSPVGVTTGELFF. CDR3 nucleotides: TGTGCCAGCAGCCCCGTCGGGGTTACCACCGGGGAGCTGTTTTTT. Combining the CDR3 with reference TRBV5-6 and TRBJ2-2 gives the whole variable domain DAGVTQSPTHLIKTRGQQVTLRCSPKSGHDTVSWYQQALGQGPQFIFQYYEEEERQRGNFPDRFSGHQFPNYSSELNVNALLLGDSALYLCASSPVGVTTGELFFGEGSRLTVL.

The chain uses TRBV9 and TRBJ1-6, with TRBD1 identical over 8 bases. Unmatched junction bases numbered 6, after V lost 5 bases and J lost 8 bases. The germline CDR1 and CDR2 sequences are SGDLS and YYNGEE. The CDR3 covers 14 residues. The CDR3 DNA sequence: TGTGCCAGCAGTGAACAGGGGGTGCATTCACCCCTCCACTTT. It specifies CASSEQGVHSPLHF.

V usage is TRBV11-2 and J usage is TRBJ1-1, with D unresolved. This CDR3 spans 15 amino acids. The germline CDR1 and CDR2 sequences are SGHAT and FQNNGV. The germline V and J ends were trimmed by 3 bases and 1 base, with 12 bases remaining between them. The CDR3 DNA reads TGTGCCAGCAGCTTGCGGATCGGAGGGAACACTGAAGCTTTCTTT. Protein: CASSLRIGGNTEAFF.